Listed here are 24 T cell receptor beta chains from one sample, sequenced in a study of response to subunit inactivated influenza vaccine (dated by TCRdb to 2016 to 2019). To prepare the library, RT-PCR was applied. This sample was sequenced with an Illumina HiSeq 2500. TCRdb reworked the public reads: Q25 trimming with fastp, MiXCR clone assembly, productive beta chains retained. A single entry per CDR3 protein holds the most common genes and DNA from its merged rows. A total of about 830,000 distinct CDR3 sequences appear in this sample, around 18% of them only once. Clones ranked in the top ten supply approximately 11% of the sample. Sequencing used PBMCs from blood, obtained roughly 5 days after vaccination. The receptors originated from a man in his forties or fifties who received an inactivated influenza vaccine. Donor details come from another sample of the same person, matched by shared clones.

This chain connects TRBV25-1 to TRBJ2-1; no definite D call. The CDR3 consists of 14 residues. V lost 6 bases and J 6 bases, leaving 15 bases between the germline ends. Germline CDR1 reads MGHDK; CDR2 reads SYGVNS. The CDR3 DNA is TGTGCCAGCAGCGACCCTTCGAGAGGCAATGAGCAGTTCTTC. The encoded protein is CASSDPSRGNEQFF.

The genes are TRBV7-6 and TRBJ1-3; D ambiguous. The V end lost 2 bases, the J end lost 0 bases, and 11 bases lay between the germline ends. CDR1 is SGHVS, CDR2 FNYEAQ, per germline. The CDR3 contains 16 residues. The CDR3 spells CASSLYRRSSGNTIYF. The DNA of the CDR3 is TGTGCCAGCAGCTTATATCGTAGGAGCTCTGGAAACACCATATATTTT.

This clonotype was recorded a few times. J is TRBJ1-1 and V is TRBV7-6; D may be TRBD1 (5 bases). This CDR3 comprises 13 residues. Trimming cost V 4 bases and J 6 bases, with 12 bases left between them. Germline V gene data show CDR1 as SGHVS and CDR2 as FNYEAQ. The CDR3 DNA follows: TGTGCCAGCAGCTCCAGGGATCTGGCTGAAGCTTTCTTT. Translated: CASSSRDLAEAFF.

The rearrangement uses TRBV4-1 and TRBJ1-6; D remains unclear. Germline lookup yields CDR1 MGHRA and CDR2 YSYEKL. Trimming took 4 bases from V and 9 from J, leaving 13 bases between them. This CDR3 is 14 amino acids long. The CDR3 sequence is CASSPTGSASPLHF. Here the CDR3 DNA reads TGCGCCAGCAGCCCCACGGGGAGCGCTTCACCCCTCCACTTT.

The gene calls are TRBV24-1 and TRBJ2-2; the match to TRBD1 covers 9 bases. V lost 3 bases to trimming and J lost 5 bases; unmatched junction nucleotides: 6. This CDR3 region has 16 residues. Germline CDR1 reads KGHDR; CDR2 reads SFDVKD. CDR3 protein: CATSDQGTGWTGELFF. CDR3 nucleotides: TGTGCCACCAGTGATCAAGGGACAGGGTGGACCGGGGAGCTGTTTTTT.

V usage is TRBV4-3 and J usage is TRBJ2-3; D remains ambiguous. Germline V lookup: CDR1 LGHNA, CDR2 YSLEER. The germline V and J ends were trimmed by 0 bases and 2 bases, with 12 bases remaining between them. The CDR3 covers 16 residues. CDR3 amino acids: CASSQDFSTLTDTQYF. In DNA, the CDR3 is TGCGCCAGCAGCCAAGATTTCTCCACCCTCACAGATACGCAGTATTTT.

This clonotype appeared many times. The genes are TRBV4-2 and TRBJ2-7; D is unresolved. CDR3 length: 15 residues. Per the germline V gene, CDR1 is LGHNA and CDR2 is YNFKEQ. Trimming pared 0 bases from V and 1 base from J, leaving 10 bases between. CDR3 residues: CASSQDYTSSYEQYF. Written as DNA, the CDR3 is TGTGCCAGCAGCCAAGATTACACCAGTTCCTACGAGCAGTACTTC.

This clonotype was seen a handful of times. The chain carries TRBV29-1 and TRBJ2-7; D gene ambiguous. Germline assignment: CDR1 SQVTM and CDR2 ANQGSEA. This CDR3 comprises 12 residues. Between the trimmed V and J ends, which lost 6 bases and 1 base, there was a span of 10 bases. Here the CDR3 DNA reads TGCAGCGTCAAGACAAATTCCTACGAGCAGTACTTC. This encodes CSVKTNSYEQYF.

V gene TRBV12-3 or TRBV12-4 combines with J gene TRBJ1-1, with 9 positions matching TRBD1. This CDR3 is built from 15 residues. The V segment lost 3 bases and the J segment 6 bases; nucleotides outside the gene matches: 8. The CDR3 sequence: CASSLEQGAPPEAFF. The CDR3 DNA reads as TGTGCCAGCAGTTTGGAACAGGGGGCTCCTCCTGAAGCTTTCTTT.

Concerning this clonotype itself: Since no conserved phenylalanine or tryptophan closes the CDR3, a read error is the likely cause. The V and J genes are TRBV10-3 and TRBJ2-7, with D possibly matching TRBD2 (7 bases). The germline V and J ends were trimmed by 8 bases and 5 bases, with 19 bases remaining between them. The CDR3 covers 14 residues. The germline gives CDR1 ENHRY, CDR2 SYGVKD. CDR3 in DNA: TGTGCCATCGGTTGGGGGGGGGGCTTCGACGAGCAGTACTTA. Residues: CAIGWGGGFDEQYL.

The chain is built from TRBV15 and TRBJ2-3; D call uncertain. The V gene's germline CDR1 is LNHNV and CDR2 YYDKDF (reference sequence). The CDR3 consists of 17 residues. V was clipped by 0 bases and J by 1 base, with 14 bases between them. The CDR3, as DNA: TGTGCCACCAGCAGAGACCGGTGGGAATGGGGCACAGATACGCAGTATTTT. Encoded protein: CATSRDRWEWGTDTQYF. Full variable domain (missing parts from reference TRBV15 and TRBJ2-3): DAMVIQNPRYQVTQFGKPVTLSCSQTLNHNVMYWYQQKSSQAPKLLFHYYDKDFNNEADTPDNFQSRRPNTSFCFLDIRSPGLGDTAMYLCATSRDRWEWGTDTQYFGPGTRLTVL.

A few counts support this clonotype. This chain connects TRBV12-3 or TRBV12-4 to TRBJ1-6; D unresolved. The CDR3 has 15 residues. V was trimmed by 3 bases and J by 0 bases, leaving 6 bases between them. CDR3 loop: CASSFGLSYNSPLHF. The CDR3 DNA sequence: TGTGCCAGCAGTTTCGGCCTCTCCTATAATTCACCCCTCCACTTT.

The V call is TRBV5-1, the J call TRBJ1-1, with D perhaps TRBD1 (5 bases). The germline gives CDR1 SGHRS, CDR2 YFSETQ. The length of the CDR3 is 17 residues. Trimming shortened V by 4 bases and J by 1 base, and 20 bases separated the two germline ends. Here the CDR3 DNA reads TGCGCCAGCAGCCCGGGGCGATCAAACCAGTGGAACACTGAAGCTTTCTTT. It codes for CASSPGRSNQWNTEAFF.

This chain connects TRBV11-2 to TRBJ2-5, with D possibly TRBD1 on 5 matching bases. Germline CDR1 SGHAT, CDR2 FQNNGV. The CDR3 spans 18 residues. The V end was cut by 1 base, the J end by 5 bases, with 23 bases between. The CDR3 is CASSLVQGRWGNEETQYF. CDR3 DNA: TGTGCCAGCAGCTTAGTCCAGGGCCGCTGGGGAAATGAGGAGACCCAGTACTTC.

This rearrangement joins TRBV20-1 to TRBJ2-7; weak D call: TRBD2 (5 bases). CDR1 is DFQATT and CDR2 is SNEGSKA in the germline V gene (reference sequence). The CDR3 is made up of 17 amino acids. Trimming shortened V by 3 bases and J by 2 bases, and 23 bases separated the two germline ends. CDR3 coding DNA: TGCAGTGCTAGGGGAGTCACCTTAGTGGGAAGCCCCTACGAGCAGTACTTC. It specifies CSARGVTLVGSPYEQYF.

The chain joins TRBV9 to TRBJ1-5; D is unresolved. The CDR3 runs 14 residues. Looked up from germline, CDR1 is SGDLS and CDR2 is YYNGEE. The V and J ends lost 4 bases and 9 bases respectively, with 17 bases between them. CDR3 region: CASSLSQHAPPQHF. CDR3 in DNA: TGTGCCAGCAGCCTTTCTCAACATGCCCCGCCCCAGCATTTT. Full variable domain (outside the CDR3, taken from reference TRBV9 and TRBJ1-5): DSGVTQTPKHLITATGQRVTLRCSPRSGDLSVYWYQQSLDQGLQFLIQYYNGEERAKGNILERFSAQQFPDLHSELNLSSLELGDSALYFCASSLSQHAPPQHFGDGTRLSIL.

The chain is built from TRBV28 and TRBJ1-6; 8 nucleotides match TRBD1. Germline trimming cut 7 bases from V and 5 bases from J; bases unmatched to any gene: 7. This CDR3 is built from 15 residues. The germline V gene encodes CDR1 MDHEN and CDR2 SYDVKM. The CDR3 nucleotides read TGTGCCAGCATCGACCGGGACAGGAATAATTCACCCCTCCACTTT. This gives the protein CASIDRDRNNSPLHF.

The chain links TRBV10-3 to TRBJ2-3; 9 bases map to TRBD2. This CDR3 is built from 13 residues. The V gene end was trimmed by 5 bases and the J gene end by 6 bases; junction bases not matched to a gene: 3. CDR1 ENHRY and CDR2 SYGVKD come from the germline V gene. The CDR3 here is CAISPGLADTQYF. CDR3 sequence (DNA): TGTGCCATCAGTCCTGGACTAGCGGATACGCAGTATTTT.

This clonotype was picked up many times. V and J are TRBV11-2 and TRBJ2-2, with D possibly TRBD1 on 6 matching bases. This CDR3 is 16 amino acids long. Germline CDR1 and CDR2: SGHAT and FQNNGV. V lost 0 bases and J 7 bases, leaving 15 bases between the germline ends. The CDR3 nucleotides read TGTGCCAGCAGCTTAGATACAGGGATACCCGGCGGGGAGCTGTTTTTT. Translated: CASSLDTGIPGGELFF.

This clonotype was seen many times. V gene TRBV29-1 combines with J gene TRBJ2-3; D unresolved. Trimming removed 7 bases at V and 0 bases at J, with 8 bases between. The CDR3 sequence is 12 residues long. Germline CDR1 SQVTM, CDR2 ANQGSEA. The CDR3 nucleotides read TGCAGCGCCGGCCCTAGCACAGATACGCAGTATTTT. Protein sequence: CSAGPSTDTQYF.

This clonotype was picked up a small number of times. This sequence joins TRBV7-2 and TRBJ1-1; D gene uncertain. V was clipped by 5 bases and J by 6 bases, with 16 bases between them. The CDR3 extends over 14 amino acids. Germline loops: CDR1 SGHTA, CDR2 FQGNSA. Here the CDR3 reads CASSAQHTPPEAFF. CDR3 sequence (DNA): TGTGCCAGCAGCGCACAGCATACACCCCCTGAAGCTTTCTTT.

This clonotype was recorded at least ten times. The rearrangement joins TRBV12-3 or TRBV12-4 to TRBJ2-7, with TRBD2 identical over 8 bases. This CDR3 region has 16 residues. Trimming removed 3 bases from V and 1 base from J; junction bases left unmatched: 8. The CDR3 loop reads CASSFGSSGSSYEQYF. The DNA of the CDR3 is TGTGCCAGCAGTTTTGGCTCCAGCGGGAGTTCCTACGAGCAGTACTTC.

This clonotype turned up a few times. This chain connects TRBV29-1 to TRBJ2-2; D not certain. CDR1 and CDR2 (germline): SQVTM, ANQGSEA. With 6 bases removed from V and 8 bases from J, the gap between germline ends came to 10 bases. The CDR3 length is 11 residues. The CDR3 protein is CSVKDAGELFF. As DNA, the CDR3 is TGCAGCGTCAAAGATGCGGGGGAGCTGTTTTTT.

This clonotype showed up just a few times. This chain connects TRBV12-3 or TRBV12-4 to TRBJ2-6, with D perhaps TRBD1 or TRBD2 (5 bases each). The V and J ends lost 8 bases and 2 bases respectively, with 10 bases between them. The CDR3 is 14 residues long. The CDR3 sequence is CASGTGAGANVLTF. CDR3 DNA sequence: TGTGCCAGCGGGACCGGGGCTGGGGCCAACGTCCTGACTTTC.